This paragraph covers one TCR beta chain sequence. Antigen: not known. The PCR used 60 Vbeta and 13 Jbeta primers. TCRdb keeps only in-frame clones here, not all; method: immunoSEQ multiplex PCR. The data show around 140,000 clones, roughly 71% seen once. The sample comes from a study of cytomegalovirus exposure and HLA in healthy donors. Whole-study findings and limits: Productive rates of about 90% or about 30% were seen for most TCR beta V segments in an earlier analysis.

V dropped 4 bases and J dropped 3; count of bases not matched to a gene: 2. Looked up from germline, CDR1 is GTSNPN and CDR2 is SVGIG (reference sequence). CDR3 length: 13 residues. The V gene is TRBV30, the J gene TRBJ2-1; 8 nucleotides line up with TRBD1. The sample was PBMCs. This clonotype was sampled from a woman in her thirties or forties in good health and CMV-seronegative. The CDR3 here is CAWTGGNYNEQFF. CDR3 coding DNA: TGTGCCTGGACAGGGGGCAACTACAATGAGCAGTTCTTC.